What follows is one T cell receptor (beta chain) and its context. Its antigen is still unknown. This specimen comes from a study of OX40 agonist ivuxolimab in advanced cancers. Study at large: Patients were treated with intravenous ivuxolimab, dosed at 0.01 to 10 mg/kg and infused every 2 weeks. Having had anti-PD-1, anti-PD-L1 or anti-CTLA-4 therapy before was allowed, and around 39% had some. Study-wide points: The average count of expanded clones was higher among CD8+ T cells than among CD4+. Some nonresponders additionally presented with little normalized T-cell clonal expansion.

Sequencing was performed with immunoSEQ multiplex PCR; in TCRdb, only in-frame clones are kept and a portion is missing. The sample contains some 69,000 clones, over 60% of which appear only once. Looked up from germline, CDR1 is MNHEY and CDR2 is SVGAGI. This CDR3 has 11 residues. The V and J ends lost 7 bases and 0 bases respectively, with 4 bases between them. The chain joins TRBV6-5 to TRBJ2-7; D gene unclear. Here the sequenced sample was CD4+ or CD8+ T cells sorted from blood, taken in a trial of the OX40 agonist ivuxolimab. The clonotype comes from an adult with an advanced solid tumor such as melanoma, head and neck, liver or kidney cancer. The CDR3 protein is CASTHSYEQYF. As DNA, the CDR3 is TGTGCCAGCACCCACTCCTACGAGCAGTACTTC.